This T cell receptor (beta chain) emerged from a study of T cell responses to AZD1222 COVID-19 vaccine. Using immunoSEQ multiplex PCR, the repertoire was profiled, and TCRdb retains in-frame clones only, with some absent. Of roughly 99,000 clones listed, 92% are singletons. Trimming pared 1 base from V and 10 bases from J, leaving 14 bases between. Germline CDR1 SGHRS, CDR2 YFSETQ. The CDR3 contains 13 residues. Here the sequenced sample was peripheral blood, taken 28 days after the second AZD1222 dose. This TCR derives from an adult who received the AZD1222 COVID-19 vaccine. This sequence joins TRBV5-1 and TRBJ1-1; D possibly corresponds to TRBD1 (5 bases). The DNA of the CDR3 is TGCGCCAGCAGCTTGATTGGGGGAAGCGTAGCTTTCTTT. It is translated as CASSLIGGSVAFF.